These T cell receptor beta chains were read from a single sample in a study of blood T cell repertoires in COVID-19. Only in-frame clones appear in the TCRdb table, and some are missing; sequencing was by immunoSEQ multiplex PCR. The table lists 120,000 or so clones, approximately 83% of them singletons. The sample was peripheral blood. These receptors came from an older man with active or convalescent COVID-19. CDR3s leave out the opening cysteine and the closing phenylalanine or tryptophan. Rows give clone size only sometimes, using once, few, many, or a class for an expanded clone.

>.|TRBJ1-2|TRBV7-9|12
ASSLSAQVHGYT
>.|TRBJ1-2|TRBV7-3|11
ASSSGSNYGYT
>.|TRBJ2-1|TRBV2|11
ASSEEGVGEQF
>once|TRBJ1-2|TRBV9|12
ASSVGYTNYGYT
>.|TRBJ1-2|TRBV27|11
ASRITGSYGYT
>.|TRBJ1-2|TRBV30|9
AWTEDYGYT
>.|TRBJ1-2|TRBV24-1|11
ATSEEGNYGYT
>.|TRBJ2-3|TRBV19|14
ASSRDRGSSTDTQY
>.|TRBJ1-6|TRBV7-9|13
ASSPQGGSNSPLH
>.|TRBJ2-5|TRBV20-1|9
SVYPEETQY
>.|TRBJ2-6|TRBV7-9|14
ASSLEGLMGANVLT
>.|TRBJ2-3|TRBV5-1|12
ASSNGGPGYTQY
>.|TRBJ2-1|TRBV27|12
ASSARDSFNEQF
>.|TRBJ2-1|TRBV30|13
AWTPTWDYRNEQF
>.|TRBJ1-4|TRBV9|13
ASSVGTASGEKLF
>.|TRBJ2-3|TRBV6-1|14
ASSDRGQPSTDTQY
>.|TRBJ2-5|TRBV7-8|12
ASSLRDRGETQY
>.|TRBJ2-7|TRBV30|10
AWSRGGYEQY
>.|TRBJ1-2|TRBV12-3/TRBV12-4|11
ASSPGGYYGYT
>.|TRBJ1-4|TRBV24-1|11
ATSEGAREKLF
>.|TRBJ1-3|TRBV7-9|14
ASSLGGRRGGNTIY
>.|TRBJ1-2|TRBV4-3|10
ASSQGGIGYT
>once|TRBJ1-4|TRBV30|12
AWSIRGGSEKLF
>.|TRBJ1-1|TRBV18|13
ASSPLETANTEAF
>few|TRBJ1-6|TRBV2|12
ASNPGSYNSPLH
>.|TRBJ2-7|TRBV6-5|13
ASSYSGGRAYEQY
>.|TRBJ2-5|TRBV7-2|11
ASSFDRAKTQY
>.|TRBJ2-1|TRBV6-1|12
ASSEMRERNEQF
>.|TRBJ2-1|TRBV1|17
TSSQSVDSMTSENNEQF
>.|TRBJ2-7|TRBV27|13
ASMARTGVVNEQY
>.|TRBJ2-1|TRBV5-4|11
ASSSAGRNEQF
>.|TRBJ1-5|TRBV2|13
ASSWDRGSNQPQH
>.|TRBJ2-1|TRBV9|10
ASSGWTNEQF
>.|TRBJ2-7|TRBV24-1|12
ATSEGLAVSEQY
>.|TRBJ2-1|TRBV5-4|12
ASSLAGSYNEQF
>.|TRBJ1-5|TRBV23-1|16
ASSQRRAKKQGNQPQH
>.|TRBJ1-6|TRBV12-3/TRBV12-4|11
ASSLGGVSSLH
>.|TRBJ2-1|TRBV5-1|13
ASSPTTSSYNEQF
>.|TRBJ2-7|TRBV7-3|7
AIAYEQY
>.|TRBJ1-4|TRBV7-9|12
ASSPSGANEKLF
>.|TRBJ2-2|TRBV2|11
ASRTLNTGELF
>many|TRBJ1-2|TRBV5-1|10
ASSQGEYGYT
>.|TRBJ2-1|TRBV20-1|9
SPKQANEQF
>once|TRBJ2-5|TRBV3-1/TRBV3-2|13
ASSQLGTGLETQY
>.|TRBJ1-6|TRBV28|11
ASRGQGESPLH
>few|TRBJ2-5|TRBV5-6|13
ASSFPSAGLESQY
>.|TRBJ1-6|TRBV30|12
AWTRGTGNSPLH
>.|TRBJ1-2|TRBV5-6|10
ASSASSYGYT
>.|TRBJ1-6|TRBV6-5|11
ASYRAKNSPLH
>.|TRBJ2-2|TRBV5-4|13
ASSGPFGDTGELF